A selection of T cell receptor beta chains follows, all from one sample in a study of blood T cell repertoires in COVID-19. Only in-frame clones appear in the TCRdb table, and some are missing; sequencing was by immunoSEQ multiplex PCR. Of some 380,000 clones listed, about four fifths were seen once; the top ten hold more than 1%. Sequenced input: peripheral blood. Receptor source: a human donor with acute or convalescent COVID-19. The donor label of this sample is uncertain. Both conserved end residues are part of each CDR3. A D gene is named only where the DNA matches it firmly. For some rows the clone size is stated as once, few or many, or as a class when expanded; others skip it.

J,size,D,V,CDR3,DNA
TRBJ1-1,NA,TRBD1,TRBV7-6,CASSFSDRVNTEAFF,TGTGCCAGCAGCTTCTCAGACAGGGTGAACACTGAAGCTTTCTTT
TRBJ1-2,NA,TRBD1,TRBV20-1,CSASRRTGASGYTF,TGCAGTGCTAGTAGGCGGACAGGAGCGAGTGGCTACACCTTC
TRBJ2-2,few,NA,TRBV28,CASSLPGTQTGELFF,TGTGCCAGCAGTTTACCGGGGACACAGACCGGGGAGCTGTTTTTT
TRBJ2-7,NA,NA,TRBV5-1,CASSLEPGVTLADEQYF,TGCGCCAGCAGCTTGGAGCCAGGGGTCACCCTGGCCGACGAGCAGTACTTC
TRBJ1-1,NA,TRBD1,TRBV6-5,CASRTGVNTEAFF,TGTGCCAGCAGGACAGGGGTGAACACTGAAGCTTTCTTT
TRBJ1-2,NA,NA,TRBV5-1,CASSGQGYGYTF,TGCGCCAGCAGCGGCCAGGGCTATGGCTACACCTTC
TRBJ1-1,NA,TRBD1,TRBV5-4,CASSKRVGGQGGTEAFF,TGTGCCAGCAGCAAACGTGTGGGGGGACAGGGAGGCACTGAAGCTTTCTTT
TRBJ2-7,NA,TRBD1,TRBV2,CASSQDRGRYEQYF,TGTGCCAGCAGCCAAGACAGGGGGCGATACGAGCAGTACTTC
TRBJ2-1,NA,TRBD2,TRBV27,CASSLDRTSANNEQFF,TGTGCCAGCAGTTTAGACAGGACTAGCGCAAATAATGAGCAGTTCTTC
TRBJ2-1,NA,NA,TRBV4-2,CASSQDIRTAYNEQFF,TGTGCCAGCAGCCAAGATATCCGAACAGCCTACAATGAGCAGTTCTTC
TRBJ1-1,NA,NA,TRBV28,CASSLWQVGTEAFF,TGTGCCAGCAGTTTATGGCAGGTCGGCACTGAAGCTTTCTTT
TRBJ2-5,NA,NA,TRBV4-2,CASSHSTGDQETQYF,TGTGCCAGCAGCCATTCGACAGGAGACCAAGAGACCCAGTACTTC
TRBJ1-1,NA,NA,TRBV6-5,CASSYSSFMNTEAFF,TGTGCCAGCAGTTACTCTAGTTTCATGAACACTGAAGCTTTCTTT
TRBJ2-7,few,TRBD1,TRBV18,CASSFDGQGRYEQYF,TGTGCCAGCTCCTTCGACGGACAGGGACGTTATGAGCAGTACTTC
TRBJ2-7,few,TRBD2,TRBV5-1,CASSTMPSGSSYEQYF,TGCGCCAGCAGCACCATGCCGAGCGGGAGCTCCTACGAGCAGTACTTC
TRBJ1-5,NA,NA,TRBV6-1,CASSEALLSNQPQHF,TGTGCCAGCAGTGAAGCGTTATTAAGCAATCAGCCCCAGCATTTT
TRBJ2-2,NA,TRBD1,TRBV28,CASSLRQGVGELFF,TGTGCCAGCAGTTTAAGACAGGGAGTCGGGGAGCTGTTTTTT
TRBJ2-3,NA,NA,TRBV24-1,CATSDPQTGDTQYF,TGTGCCACCAGTGATCCGCAGACGGGGGATACGCAGTATTTT
TRBJ1-1,NA,TRBD1,TRBV23-1,CANDRREVVQGDTEAFF,TGCGCCAACGACCGTCGGGAGGTTGTACAGGGGGACACTGAAGCTTTCTTT
TRBJ1-1,NA,NA,TRBV30,CAWSEGRFAFF,TGTGCCTGGAGTGAGGGGAGGTTCGCTTTCTTT
TRBJ1-1,NA,NA,TRBV5-5,CASSPAAARMNTEAFF,TGTGCCAGCAGCCCCGCCGCAGCGAGAATGAACACTGAAGCTTTCTTT
TRBJ2-5,once,NA,TRBV11-2,CASSLDLGGAETQYF,TGTGCCAGCAGCTTAGATCTTGGGGGCGCGGAGACCCAGTACTTC
TRBJ2-7,NA,TRBD1,TRBV18,CASSPPGTGRYEQYF,TGTGCCAGCTCACCACCGGGGACAGGGCGGTACGAGCAGTACTTC
TRBJ1-2,few,NA,TRBV2,CASSEQVIYGYTF,TGTGCCAGCAGTGAGCAGGTCATCTATGGCTACACCTTC
TRBJ1-1,NA,NA,TRBV12-3/TRBV12-4,CASSTQLNTEAFF,TGTGCCAGCAGTACACAGCTGAACACTGAAGCTTTCTTT
TRBJ1-5,once,NA,TRBV20-1,CSASSRAYQPQHF,TGCAGTGCTAGTTCCAGGGCTTATCAGCCCCAGCATTTT
TRBJ1-4,NA,NA,TRBV28,CASGGGLATEKLFF,TGTGCCAGCGGTGGGGGGTTGGCCACCGAAAAACTGTTTTTT
TRBJ1-2,NA,NA,TRBV7-9,CASSFGGARKDKLYGYTF,TGTGCCAGCAGCTTCGGGGGGGCGCGGAAGGATAAGCTATATGGCTACACCTTC
TRBJ1-2,NA,NA,TRBV6-6,CASTYIGVGGARSYYGYTF,TGTGCCAGCACCTACATAGGGGTTGGGGGCGCGAGGTCGTACTATGGCTACACCTTC
TRBJ2-2,NA,NA,TRBV7-9,CASRGGALTGELFF,TGTGCCAGCAGGGGTGGAGCGCTCACCGGGGAGCTGTTTTTT
TRBJ2-7,once,NA,TRBV6-5,CASTGQSSYEQYF,TGTGCCAGCACTGGACAGTCCTCCTACGAGCAGTACTTC
TRBJ1-2,once,NA,TRBV5-4,CASKKLGGVGYTF,TGTGCCAGCAAGAAGTTGGGGGGGGTTGGCTACACCTTC
TRBJ1-5,NA,NA,TRBV2,CASRPDRNQPQHF,TGTGCCAGCAGGCCAGACAGGAATCAGCCCCAGCATTTT
TRBJ1-2,once,NA,TRBV3-1/TRBV3-2,CASSQDSRGYTF,TGTGCCAGCAGCCAAGATAGCCGTGGCTACACCTTC
TRBJ2-1,NA,TRBD2,TRBV5-1,CASRWSGGAEGEQFF,TGCGCCAGCAGGTGGAGCGGGGGGGCCGAAGGAGAGCAGTTCTTC
TRBJ1-5,NA,NA,TRBV18,CASSPPGNQPQHF,TGTGCCAGCTCACCCCCCGGCAATCAGCCCCAGCATTTT
TRBJ2-2,NA,TRBD1,TRBV7-6,CASSSQGASGELFF,TGTGCCAGCAGCTCACAGGGGGCAAGCGGGGAGCTGTTTTTT
TRBJ2-3,NA,NA,TRBV12-3/TRBV12-4,CASSLRNTQYF,TGTGCCAGCAGTCTGCGAAATACGCAGTATTTT
TRBJ1-1,NA,NA,TRBV7-9,CASSLKSDKNTEAFF,TGTGCCAGCAGCTTAAAGTCGGACAAGAACACTGAAGCTTTCTTT
TRBJ1-2,NA,NA,TRBV19,CASSVQGTYGYTF,TGTGCCAGTAGTGTCCAGGGCACGTATGGCTACACCTTC
TRBJ1-1,few,NA,TRBV6-5,CASKTTGVHTEAFF,TGTGCCAGCAAAACCACGGGGGTGCACACTGAAGCTTTCTTT
TRBJ1-5,NA,NA,TRBV3-1/TRBV3-2,CASSLNRLNQPQHF,TGTGCCAGCAGCCTAAATAGACTCAATCAGCCCCAGCATTTT
TRBJ2-2,NA,TRBD1,TRBV18,CASSEDRVSTGELFF,TGTGCCAGCTCAGAGGACAGGGTCAGCACCGGGGAGCTGTTTTTT
TRBJ1-4,NA,TRBD1,TRBV18,CASSARTGGDRSYEKLFF,TGTGCCAGCTCCGCCCGGACAGGGGGCGATCGGAGTTATGAAAAACTGTTTTTT
TRBJ2-5,NA,NA,TRBV5-1,CASSLVVGPQETQYF,TGCGCCAGCAGCTTGGTGGTGGGGCCCCAAGAGACCCAGTACTTC
TRBJ1-1,NA,NA,TRBV7-9,CASSPTSGTSEAFF,TGTGCCAGCAGCCCCACTTCCGGGACATCTGAAGCTTTCTTT
TRBJ2-7,NA,TRBD2,TRBV27,CASSLGLAGGLAYEQYF,TGTGCCAGCAGTCTCGGACTAGCGGGGGGCCTCGCCTACGAGCAGTACTTC
TRBJ1-1,NA,NA,TRBV11-2,CASSLLPGSATEAFF,TGTGCCAGCAGCTTACTTCCAGGGTCTGCCACTGAAGCTTTCTTT
TRBJ2-1,few,NA,TRBV29-1,CSWTFLGSEQFF,TGCAGCTGGACTTTTTTAGGGAGTGAGCAGTTCTTC
TRBJ1-1,NA,TRBD1,TRBV24-1,CATSVQGDTEAFF,TGTGCCACCAGTGTCCAGGGGGACACTGAAGCTTTCTTT
TRBJ2-1,NA,NA,TRBV5-1,CASSTGLDWDTEQFF,TGCGCCAGCAGCACAGGACTAGATTGGGACACTGAGCAGTTCTTC
TRBJ2-7,few,NA,TRBV30,CAWSGGSYYEQYF,TGTGCCTGGAGTGGGGGCAGTTACTACGAGCAGTACTTC
TRBJ2-7,once,TRBD2,TRBV28,CASSLGGGSYEQYF,TGTGCCAGCAGTTTGGGCGGGGGCTCCTACGAGCAGTACTTC
TRBJ1-5,NA,NA,TRBV19,CASSIVGHSNQPQHF,TGTGCCAGTAGTATAGTTGGGCATAGCAATCAGCCCCAGCATTTT
TRBJ2-3,few,TRBD1,TRBV15,CATSRLTGGAGWRPDTQYF,TGTGCCACCAGCAGACTCACAGGGGGCGCAGGTTGGCGGCCAGATACGCAGTATTTT
TRBJ2-1,many,TRBD2,TRBV11-2,CASSHRTSDQTVQFF,TGTGCCAGCAGCCATAGGACTAGCGATCAAACGGTGCAGTTCTTC
TRBJ1-6,NA,NA,TRBV9,CASSVTGTNSPLHF,TGTGCCAGCAGCGTAACAGGGACAAATTCACCCCTCCACTTT